The 19 T cell receptor beta chains listed next were all sequenced from one sample in a study of blood T cell repertoires in COVID-19. TCRdb's copy holds only in-frame clones and misses some; the assay was immunoSEQ multiplex PCR. Found here are roughly 140,000 clones, 70% to 90% of them singletons; the top ten hold 0.95% to 1.5%. Sequenced input: PBMCs or T cells enriched from blood (not recorded which). These receptors were collected from a woman in her 30s with acute COVID-19.

The V call is TRBV30, the J call TRBJ2-7, with 7 bases aligning to TRBD2. The CDR3 runs 14 residues. In germline, CDR1 is GTSNPN, CDR2 SVGIG (reference sequence). The trim removed 5 bases at V and 0 bases at J, leaving 7 bases unmatched. DNA of the CDR3: TGTGCCTGGGGATTCGGGGGGAGCTCCTACGAGCAGTACTTC. Translated, it gives CAWGFGGSSYEQYF.

The V and J genes are TRBV30 and TRBJ2-7; D is ambiguous. The CDR3 extends over 13 amino acids. Germline-derived CDR1 and CDR2 are GTSNPN and SVGIG (reference sequence). V lost 0 bases to trimming and J lost 6 bases, with 12 bases between them. The CDR3 DNA reads TGTGCCTGGAGTGTAATGGCGGTCTCCGAGCAGTACTTC. It translates to CAWSVMAVSEQYF.

This chain connects TRBV27 to TRBJ2-6, with a weak D call TRBD2 (5 bases). Trimming cost V 6 bases and J 0 bases, with 6 bases left between them. From germline, CDR1 is MNHEY and CDR2 SMNVEV (reference sequence). CDR3 size: 14 residues. CDR3 sequence reads: CASSTSSGANVLTF. The CDR3 coding sequence is TGTGCCAGCAGCACTAGCTCTGGGGCCAACGTCCTGACTTTC.

J is TRBJ2-3 and V is TRBV20-1, with 8 bases aligning to TRBD2. Per the germline V gene, CDR1 is DFQATT and CDR2 is SNEGSKA (reference sequence). Trimming at V came to 3 bases and at J to 4 bases, leaving 9 bases not matched to a gene. The CDR3 extends over 15 amino acids. CDR3 DNA sequence: TGCAGTGCTAGTAAGCGGCTAGCGGGCTCAGATACGCAGTATTTT. It specifies CSASKRLAGSDTQYF.

The V gene is TRBV13, the J gene TRBJ2-3; the match to TRBD1 covers 8 bases. V shed 1 base, J shed 2 bases, and the junction held 11 bases outside the gene matches. Per germline, CDR1 PRHDT and CDR2 FYEKMQ (reference sequence). The CDR3 runs to 18 residues. CDR3 DNA: TGTGCCAGCAGCTTAGTCCCGGGACAGGCCTCCCACACAGATACGCAGTATTTT. It codes for CASSLVPGQASHTDTQYF.

V gene TRBV5-8 combines with J gene TRBJ1-1; 9 nucleotides align to TRBD1. The CDR3 runs to 13 residues. V dropped 1 base and J dropped 11; count of bases not matched to a gene: 6. Looked up from germline, CDR1 is SGHTS and CDR2 is YDEGEE. The CDR3 DNA follows: TGTGCCAGCAGCTTGACAGGGGGCAAAGGTGCTTTCTTT. Its translation: CASSLTGGKGAFF.

This clone was recorded only once. The chain recombines TRBV28 with TRBJ2-7; D gene ambiguous. Trimming stripped 8 bases from V and 0 bases from J, with 14 bases between. Germline CDR1 and CDR2: MDHEN and SYDVKM. This CDR3 contains 14 residues. CDR3 amino acids: CASQSGSTSYEQYF. CDR3 DNA sequence: TGTGCCAGCCAATCAGGAAGTACCTCCTACGAGCAGTACTTC.

The V gene is TRBV7-2, the J gene TRBJ2-7; 8 bases map to TRBD2. V shed 1 base, J shed 5 bases, and the junction held 10 bases outside the gene matches. The CDR3 spans 16 residues. Looked up from germline, CDR1 is SGHTA and CDR2 is FQGNSA. The CDR3 loop reads CASSLGLVAGTDEQYF. The CDR3 region has the DNA TGTGCCAGCAGCTTAGGGTTGGTAGCGGGAACCGACGAGCAGTACTTC. The full variable domain, its missing parts supplied by reference TRBV7-2 and TRBJ2-7, is GAGVSQSPSNKVTEKGKDVELRCDPISGHTALYWYRQSLGQGLEFLIYFQGNSAPDKSGLPSDRFSAERTGGSVSTLTIQRTQQEDSAVYLCASSLGLVAGTDEQYFGPGTRLTVT.

The chain employs TRBV28 and TRBJ1-6; 10 bases agree with TRBD1. V dropped 4 bases and J dropped 10; count of bases not matched to a gene: 7. Germline V gene sequence: CDR1 MDHEN, CDR2 SYDVKM. The CDR3 is made up of 15 amino acids. DNA for the CDR3: TGTGCCAGCAGTTGGGGACAGGGGAAGGGATCACCCCTCCACTTT. Translating it yields CASSWGQGKGSPLHF.

The chain has TRBV6-5 and TRBJ1-6; D is perhaps TRBD1 (6 bases). Trimming took off 8 bases at V and 9 bases at J, with 11 bases between the two ends. In germline, CDR1 is MNHEY, CDR2 SVGAGI. This CDR3 is built from 12 residues. CDR3 bases: TGTGCCAGCCGGGACATTAGTTCACCCCTCCACTTT. As protein: CASRDISSPLHF.

This clone was recorded only once. The rearrangement joins TRBV19 to TRBJ1-6, with D possibly being TRBD1 (5 bases). V shed 8 bases and J shed 7 bases, with 18 bases lying between them. The CDR3 sequence is 15 residues long. From germline, CDR1 is LNHDA and CDR2 SQIVND (reference sequence). The chain's CDR3 is CASVSMAGQNSPLHF. In DNA, the CDR3 is TGTGCCAGTGTGAGCATGGCAGGGCAGAATTCACCCCTCCACTTT.

This chain joins TRBV5-1 and TRBJ2-5; TRBD1 matches at 7 bases. The junction had 2 bases not matched to a gene; V was cut back by 0 bases and J by 3 bases. The CDR3 covers 14 residues. Germline loops: CDR1 SGHRS, CDR2 YFSETQ. The chain's CDR3 is CASSLVGTEETQYF. The CDR3 nucleotides are TGCGCCAGCAGCTTGGTCGGGACAGAAGAGACCCAGTACTTC.

This clone was recorded only once. The chain recombines TRBV2 with TRBJ1-1; possible D gene TRBD1, 6 bases. Trimming left V 6 bases short and J 4 bases short, with 15 bases between. The CDR3 consists of 14 residues. The germline CDR1 and CDR2 sequences are SNHLY and FYNNEI. The CDR3 spells CASRWDTGSTEAFF. In nucleotides, the CDR3 is TGTGCCAGCAGATGGGACACCGGATCCACTGAAGCTTTCTTT.

This chain connects TRBV19 to TRBJ1-1; no reliable D call. There are 14 residues in the CDR3. CDR1 and CDR2 from the germline V gene are LNHDA and SQIVND (reference sequence). V was shortened by 3 bases and J by 0 bases, with 8 bases between the two germline ends. The CDR3 region has the DNA TGTGCCAGTAGTATGGCCACCCTGAACACTGAAGCTTTCTTT. It is translated as CASSMATLNTEAFF.

The J gene is TRBJ1-5, the V gene TRBV28, with 8 nucleotides matching TRBD1. Trimming at V came to 7 bases and at J to 2 bases, leaving 7 bases not matched to a gene. Per germline, CDR1 MDHEN and CDR2 SYDVKM. This CDR3 has 15 residues. CDR3 region: CASISTGVGNQPQHF. For the CDR3, the DNA is TGTGCCAGCATTTCGACAGGGGTCGGCAATCAGCCCCAGCATTTT.

The gene calls are TRBV5-1 and TRBJ2-2; 7 bases line up with TRBD1. V gave up 2 bases and J gave up 7 bases; unmatched junction bases: 5. The germline V gene encodes CDR1 SGHRS and CDR2 YFSETQ. This CDR3 is built from 14 residues. The DNA for the CDR3 is TGCGCCAGCAGCTTTGGGACAGTAGGCGGGGAGCTGTTTTTT. Translating gives CASSFGTVGGELFF.

As for this clone: Other DNA sequences within the sample encode an identical CDR3. The gene calls are TRBV6-4 and TRBJ2-1; no firm D call. The CDR3 totals 15 residues. V was cut by 0 bases and J by 0 bases, with 6 bases left in between. Looked up from germline, CDR1 is MRHNA and CDR2 is SNTAGT. CDR3 sequence (DNA): TGTGCCAGCAGTGACTCGCCAGGCTCCTACAATGAGCAGTTCTTC. Its translation is CASSDSPGSYNEQFF.

This sequence joins TRBV7-9 and TRBJ2-6, with a weak D call TRBD2 (6 bases). With 5 bases removed from V and 10 bases from J, the gap between germline ends came to 18 bases. The germline V gene has CDR1 SEHNR and CDR2 FQNEAQ (reference sequence). The CDR3 extends over 15 amino acids. CDR3 sequence reads: CASSPMARDENVLTF. The DNA for the CDR3 is TGTGCCAGCAGCCCAATGGCGCGGGACGAGAACGTCCTGACTTTC.

The chain uses TRBV3-1 (or the pseudogene TRBV3-2) and TRBJ2-1; TRBD2 is a possible D gene (5 bases). Germline V gene data show CDR1 as LGHDT and CDR2 as YNNKEL (reference sequence). The germline V and J ends were trimmed by 2 bases and 4 bases, with 9 bases remaining between them. This CDR3 has 14 amino acids. The CDR3 sequence: CASSQLEAYNEQFF. CDR3 sequence (DNA): TGTGCCAGCAGCCAATTGGAGGCATACAATGAGCAGTTCTTC.